The clone carrying this T cell receptor beta chain turned up a few times. Some clones are missing from TCRdb's copy, which holds only in-frame ones; the method was immunoSEQ multiplex PCR. This table has 14,000 to 15,000 clones, around three quarters appearing once. The CDR3 length is 16 residues. CDR1 is MNHEY, CDR2 SVGAGI, per germline. The V and J ends lost 2 bases and 2 bases respectively, with 14 bases between them. The sample belongs to a study of T cells after somatic rescue of genetic block. The TCR comes from a boy aged 5-17 years. Specimen: peripheral blood mononuclear cells (PBMCs). The gene calls are TRBV6-5 and TRBJ2-3, with D maybe TRBD1 (6 bases). The CDR3 protein is CASSYHATGSTDTQYF. CDR3 sequence (DNA): TGTGCCAGCAGTTACCACGCGACAGGATCCACAGATACGCAGTATTTT.